What follows is one T cell receptor (beta chain) and its context. V gave up 1 base and J gave up 4 bases; unmatched junction bases: 3. The CDR3 contains 15 residues. Looked up from germline, CDR1 is LNHNV and CDR2 is YYDKDF (reference sequence). The data were obtained in a study of T cells in Graves' hyperthyroidism and ophthalmopathy. Stable Graves' hyperthyroidism denoted no ophthalmopathy progression over 18 months. These patients, aged 18 to 65, had recently diagnosed hyperthyroidism lasting under 2 months. Out of about 10 ml of fresh peripheral blood came the PBMCs. TCR beta CDR3 regions were amplified from RNA. When the TCR CDR3 underwent first-round RT-PCR, the HTBI primer set was used. MiXCR, run by TCRdb on the multiplex PCR reads, gives a single entry per CDR3 protein. The data hold 800,000 or so distinct CDR3 sequences, with roughly 37% observed a single time.

The sequenced material came from blood. This chain connects TRBV15 to TRBJ2-7; 11 bases fit TRBD2. This TCR was recovered from a man younger than 30 with Graves' hyperthyroidism. The CDR3 sequence is CATSRVSGGGYEQYF. CDR3 DNA: TGTGCCACCAGCAGAGTTAGCGGGGGGGGTTACGAGCAGTACTTC.